Listed below are T cell receptor beta chains from one sample, sequenced in a study of OX40 agonist ivuxolimab in advanced cancers. Some clones are missing from TCRdb's copy, which holds only in-frame ones; the method was immunoSEQ multiplex PCR. The data hold 80,000 or so clones, with approximately 85% observed a single time. Sequencing was performed on CD4+ or CD8+ T cells sorted from blood, taken in a trial of the OX40 agonist ivuxolimab. The source of these receptors is an adult with an advanced solid tumor such as melanoma, head and neck, liver or kidney cancer. The CDR3 runs from the conserved cysteine through the conserved F or W.

length,V,CDR3
16,TRBV19,CASGPRRVGSNEKLFF
16,TRBV9,CASSALAGGSYNEQFF
15,TRBV7-2,CASSPRSSGEETQYF
13,TRBV19,CASGRTGSGEQYF
15,TRBV30,CAWSPWSGGLAEAFF
17,TRBV2,CASSVLSASGVQDTQYF
17,TRBV28,CASSPLLFRDRGNGYTF
15,TRBV7-3,CASSTDRLYTGELFF
14,TRBV19,CASSAGQGGSPLHF
13,TRBV7-2,CASSHGTAREQYF
14,TRBV7-9,CASTPLAGNSPLHF
13,TRBV19,CASSIDPVRGYTF
14,TRBV7-3,CASSLAGGLNEQFF
16,TRBV4-1,CASSQEGRTGGNEQFF
17,TRBV5-1,CASSLAGTGSITDTQYF
17,TRBV4-3,CASSLGTGHTMNTEAFF
13,TRBV30,CAWSVLPGAIQYF